This T cell receptor beta chain was recorded in a study of molecular identifiers for immune sequencing clone quantification. On the study more broadly: Across replicate runs, RNA obtained from approximately 22,000 or 94,000 naive CD8 cells was divided into five, with four undergoing sequencing.

General study results and limits: Clones above 20 RNA copies contained over 97% of effector molecules but under 1% of naive ones.

TCRdb reanalysed the PCR reads using MiXCR and keeps one entry per CDR3 protein. The data show about 510,000 distinct CDR3 sequences, 20% to 25% seen once. As regards this clonotype: The antigen remains undetermined.

Germline assignment: CDR1 SGHDT and CDR2 YYEEEE. The V end lost 2 bases, the J end lost 3 bases, and 26 bases lay between the germline ends. The CDR3 has 19 residues. Source material for naive CD8 libraries was about 19,000 to 1,000,000 sorted cells, with 10%, 30% or 50% RNA. Sequences were obtained from naive CD8+ T cells from blood, with Jurkat cell RNA spiked in. The subset is: FACS-sorted CD8+CD4-CCR7+CD45RA+ naive T cells. The TCR comes from a human donor in good health. Some libraries in this study had Jurkat cell RNA spiked in. The chain uses TRBV5-6 and TRBJ1-2; D call uncertain. This CDR3 reads CASSFRIEESGSVYYGYTF. CDR3 sequence (DNA): TGTGCCAGCAGCTTCCGAATAGAAGAAAGTGGCAGCGTTTACTATGGCTACACCTTC. Drawing the rest from reference TRBV5-6 and TRBJ1-2, the complete variable domain is DAGVTQSPTHLIKTRGQQVTLRCSPKSGHDTVSWYQQALGQGPQFIFQYYEEEERQRGNFPDRFSGHQFPNYSSELNVNALLLGDSALYLCASSFRIEESGSVYYGYTFGSGTRLTVV.